This is a list of T cell receptor beta chains from one sample in a study of blood T cell repertoires in COVID-19. Assay used: immunoSEQ multiplex PCR; TCRdb lists only in-frame clones, some missing. Of about 250,000 clones detected, around four fifths appear once; the ten largest clones hold 3% to 4.5%. Material: PBMCs or T cells enriched from blood (not recorded which). The source is a woman in her 40s who had been exposed to COVID-19. Both conserved end residues are trimmed from each CDR3.

>TRBV24-1|TRBJ2-7
ATSEWGLLY
>TRBV2|TRBJ2-5
ASAIVGGKETQY
>TRBV18|TRBJ1-1
ASSPVSAGSTEAF
>TRBV6-1|TRBJ1-2
ASSDRDRDYGYT
>TRBV3-1/TRBV3-2|TRBJ1-2
ASSQDAGTAYGYT
>TRBV6-5|TRBJ1-3
ASRTGGNTIY
>TRBV5-4|TRBJ1-1
ASSLVGVTEAF
>TRBV7-9|TRBJ1-2
ASSPGGSYGYT
>TRBV18|TRBJ1-1
ASSLSKNTEAF
>TRBV7-3|TRBJ2-6
ASSLQGISGANVLT
>TRBV5-1|TRBJ1-2
ASSDGQGNGYT
>TRBV28|TRBJ2-7
ASRRGGSYEQY
>TRBV19|TRBJ2-1
ASSRASGIYNEQF
>TRBV5-6|TRBJ2-6
ASSLAWGDSGANVLT
>TRBV7-2|TRBJ2-3
ASSRDPAGNPDTQY
>TRBV9|TRBJ1-2
ASSTPGQGTHYGYT
>TRBV19|TRBJ2-7
ASSTPDSSTSGGLYEQY
>TRBV14|TRBJ2-6
ASSPFRGHWANVLT
>TRBV18|TRBJ2-5
ASSPSTPGSRETQY
>TRBV7-9|TRBJ1-1
ASSLTVSNTEAF